A selection of T cell receptor beta chains follows, all from one sample in a study of blood T cell repertoires in COVID-19. The data were produced by immunoSEQ multiplex PCR, yet TCRdb's version contains in-frame clones alone and is incomplete. In the table there are about 400,000 clones, around nine tenths of which are singletons. Sample: PBMCs or T cells enriched from blood (not recorded which). The receptors come from a woman aged 25 to 39 who had recovered from COVID-19. CDR3s include the opening cysteine and the closing phenylalanine or tryptophan. D genes are given only for firm matches. Some rows have no size entry. The others give once, few or many, or a class for an expanded clone.

d_call	j_call	clone_size	v_call	cdr3_aa	cdr3_nt
-	TRBJ2-7	-	TRBV11-2	CASSLGAGGPSSYEQYF	TGTGCCAGCAGCTTAGGGGCGGGCGGACCCAGCTCCTACGAGCAGTACTTC
TRBD1	TRBJ2-7	once	TRBV7-3	CASSPRTGSVEQYF	TGTGCCAGCAGCCCACGGACAGGGTCCGTCGAGCAGTACTTC
-	TRBJ2-1	-	TRBV19	CASSIVGGITPAHYNEQFF	TGTGCCAGTAGTATAGTCGGCGGGATTACACCAGCACACTACAATGAGCAGTTCTTC
TRBD1	TRBJ1-2	few	TRBV5-1	CASRRTGTSNYGYTF	TGCGCCAGCAGAAGGACAGGGACAAGTAACTATGGCTACACCTTC
TRBD1	TRBJ1-6	-	TRBV27	CASSHRGHRNSPLHF	TGTGCCAGCAGTCACAGGGGGCATCGTAATTCACCCCTCCACTTT
-	TRBJ1-4	-	TRBV5-1	CASSYTSTNEKLFF	TGCGCCAGCAGCTATACTTCCACTAATGAAAAACTGTTTTTT
TRBD1	TRBJ2-1	-	TRBV13	CASSIRSRQGVLDNEQFF	TGTGCCAGCAGCATTCGATCAAGACAGGGGGTTTTAGACAATGAGCAGTTCTTC
TRBD2	TRBJ2-2	-	TRBV27	CASSLGAGLHTGELFF	TGTGCCAGCAGTTTGGGTGCGGGACTACACACCGGGGAGCTGTTTTTT
TRBD1	TRBJ1-2	once	TRBV4-1	CASSPRQGAGGYTF	TGCGCCAGCAGCCCACGACAGGGGGCGGGCGGCTACACCTTC
TRBD2	TRBJ2-1	-	TRBV5-6	CASSSGTSFHNEQFF	TGTGCCAGCAGTTCCGGGACTAGCTTCCACAATGAGCAGTTCTTC
-	TRBJ1-2	-	TRBV5-1	CASRLDRENYGYTF	TGCGCCAGCAGATTGGACCGAGAAAACTATGGCTACACCTTC
TRBD1	TRBJ1-2	once	TRBV5-6	CASSSQGVRGYTF	TGTGCCAGCAGCTCCCAGGGGGTACGTGGCTACACCTTC
TRBD1	TRBJ1-3	-	TRBV5-1	CASSRDSSGNTIYF	TGCGCCAGCAGCCGGGACAGCTCTGGAAACACCATATATTTT
TRBD1	TRBJ1-1	-	TRBV4-1	CASSPLGQGTNTEAFF	TGCGCCAGCAGCCCCTTGGGACAGGGTACGAACACTGAAGCTTTCTTT
TRBD1	TRBJ1-3	-	TRBV4-1	CASSQEYRGSSGNTIYF	TGCGCCAGCAGCCAAGAGTACAGGGGTTCCTCTGGAAACACCATATATTTT
-	TRBJ1-4	-	TRBV24-1	CATSDSDRTEKLFF	TGTGCCACCAGTGACAGCGACAGGACGGAAAAACTGTTTTTT
-	TRBJ1-2	-	TRBV7-9	CASSLDGRPNYGYTF	TGTGCCAGCAGCTTAGATGGCAGGCCTAACTATGGCTACACCTTC
TRBD2	TRBJ2-2	-	TRBV9	CASSAIAGGTGELFF	TGTGCCAGCAGCGCGATAGCGGGGGGGACCGGGGAGCTGTTTTTT
-	TRBJ2-7	-	TRBV4-3	CASSQEVGAGREQYF	TGCGCCAGCAGCCAAGAGGTAGGAGCAGGGCGCGAGCAGTACTTC
-	TRBJ1-6	-	TRBV9	CASGRDTSIGPLHF	TGTGCCAGCGGGAGGGACACCTCGATTGGTCCCCTCCACTTT
-	TRBJ1-2	-	TRBV6-5	CASSYSRINYGYTF	TGTGCCAGCAGTTACTCGAGGATTAACTATGGCTACACCTTC
TRBD1	TRBJ1-1	-	TRBV11-2	CASSSGTGGEAFF	TGTGCCAGCAGCTCAGGGACAGGGGGCGAAGCTTTCTTT
TRBD1	TRBJ1-4	-	TRBV30	CAWTRQGREKLFF	TGTGCCTGGACCAGACAGGGTCGAGAAAAACTGTTTTTT
TRBD1	TRBJ1-2	-	TRBV12-3/TRBV12-4	CASSDRGGYGYTF	TGTGCCAGCAGCGACAGGGGTGGCTATGGCTACACCTTC
TRBD1	TRBJ2-7	-	TRBV6-5	CASSRTGFYEQYF	TGTGCCAGCAGTAGGACAGGGTTCTACGAGCAGTACTTC
TRBD2	TRBJ2-2	-	TRBV5-1	CASSRTSGGATNTGELFF	TGCGCCAGCAGCCGGACTAGCGGGGGGGCAACGAACACCGGGGAGCTGTTTTTT
TRBD2	TRBJ2-3	-	TRBV25-1	CASSEYLAENTDTQYF	TGTGCCAGCAGTGAATACCTAGCGGAGAACACAGATACGCAGTATTTT
-	TRBJ1-2	-	TRBV28	CASSPGRRDGYTF	TGTGCCAGCAGCCCCGGACGGAGGGATGGCTACACCTTC
-	TRBJ1-5	-	TRBV9	CASNLQGASNQPQHF	TGTGCCAGCAATTTACAGGGAGCTTCCAATCAGCCCCAGCATTTT
TRBD2	TRBJ2-1	-	TRBV10-3	CAISERGLAGANEQFF	TGTGCCATCAGTGAGAGGGGGCTAGCGGGAGCTAATGAGCAGTTCTTC
-	TRBJ2-7	-	TRBV6-2/TRBV6-3	CASSYWSLASLKNEQYF	TGTGCCAGCAGTTACTGGTCCTTGGCTAGCCTCAAAAACGAGCAGTACTTC
-	TRBJ1-5	-	TRBV7-2	CASSLVGGLDQPQHF	TGTGCCAGCAGCTTAGTAGGCGGTTTGGATCAGCCCCAGCATTTT
TRBD1	TRBJ1-4	-	TRBV11-2	CASSPGDRGTNEKLFF	TGTGCCAGCAGCCCCGGGGACAGGGGGACGAATGAAAAACTGTTTTTT
TRBD2	TRBJ2-7	-	TRBV9	CASSASSGAYPQYF	TGTGCCAGCAGCGCATCTAGCGGGGCCTACCCTCAGTACTTC
TRBD2	TRBJ2-3	-	TRBV6-1	CASSDLAGASTDTQYF	TGTGCCAGCAGTGACCTAGCGGGAGCTAGCACAGATACGCAGTATTTT
-	TRBJ1-1	-	TRBV18	CASSPIGGTEAFF	TGTGCCAGCTCACCGATAGGGGGCACTGAAGCTTTCTTT
-	TRBJ2-7	-	TRBV9	CASSVVPGSDEQYF	TGTGCCAGCAGCGTAGTTCCGGGATCGGACGAGCAGTACTTC
-	TRBJ2-1	-	TRBV12-3/TRBV12-4	CASTRDNYNEQFF	TGTGCCAGCACCCGGGACAACTACAATGAGCAGTTCTTC
-	TRBJ2-7	-	TRBV6-1	CASSEGGLLYEQYF	TGTGCCAGCAGTGAAGGGGGACTGCTCTACGAGCAGTACTTC
-	TRBJ1-3	-	TRBV9	CASSADVRGAGNTIYF	TGTGCCAGCAGCGCCGACGTCAGGGGTGCAGGAAACACCATATATTTT
-	TRBJ2-3	-	TRBV5-4	CASSLAATSTDTQYF	TGTGCCAGCAGCTTGGCCGCCACTAGCACAGATACGCAGTATTTT
-	TRBJ1-5	-	TRBV2	CASSPQYSNQPQHF	TGTGCCAGCAGTCCCCAGTATAGCAATCAGCCCCAGCATTTT
-	TRBJ1-2	many	TRBV11-2	CASSFRGGYTF	TGTGCCAGCAGCTTCAGGGGAGGCTACACCTTC
-	TRBJ2-6	-	TRBV20-1	CSASEGPGANVLTF	TGCAGTGCTAGTGAGGGCCCTGGGGCCAACGTCCTGACTTTC
TRBD2	TRBJ2-2	-	TRBV7-9	CASSLVAGGNTGELFF	TGTGCCAGCAGCTTAGTGGCGGGGGGGAACACCGGGGAGCTGTTTTTT
-	TRBJ2-2	many	TRBV11-2	CASSFIASGELFF	TGTGCCAGCAGCTTCATCGCGAGCGGGGAGCTGTTTTTT
-	TRBJ1-2	-	TRBV7-9	CASSLRRQINYGYTF	TGTGCCAGCAGCTTAAGGAGACAGATTAACTATGGCTACACCTTC
TRBD1	TRBJ2-1	-	TRBV9	CASSSSPSGGDEQFF	TGTGCCAGCAGCTCATCCCCCTCAGGGGGCGATGAGCAGTTCTTC
TRBD1	TRBJ1-5	-	TRBV18	CASSTRQGAQPQHF	TGTGCCAGCTCAACTCGACAGGGCGCTCAGCCCCAGCATTTT
-	TRBJ2-2	-	TRBV5-4	CASSSGDTGELFF	TGTGCCAGCAGCTCAGGCGACACCGGGGAGCTGTTTTTT
-	TRBJ2-7	-	TRBV6-2/TRBV6-3	CASSYSSPASEQYF	TGTGCCAGCAGTTACTCGAGTCCGGCTAGCGAGCAGTACTTC
TRBD1	TRBJ1-1	-	TRBV6-5	CASSLRTGHTEAFF	TGTGCCAGCAGTCTACGGACAGGACACACTGAAGCTTTCTTT
-	TRBJ1-1	-	TRBV28	CASSPPPTGSNTEAFF	TGTGCCAGCAGCCCGCCCCCGACAGGCAGCAACACTGAAGCTTTCTTT
-	TRBJ2-5	-	TRBV12-3/TRBV12-4	CASSLGGGETQYF	TGTGCCAGCAGTTTAGGAGGGGGAGAGACCCAGTACTTC
TRBD1	TRBJ1-5	-	TRBV30	CAWGTGMNQPQHF	TGTGCCTGGGGGACAGGGATGAATCAGCCCCAGCATTTT
-	TRBJ1-6	-	TRBV10-2	CASSLTENNSPLHF	TGCGCCAGCAGTTTGACAGAGAATAATTCACCCCTCCACTTT
-	TRBJ2-5	-	TRBV5-5	CASSLTRGLGETQYF	TGTGCCAGCAGCTTGACAAGGGGTCTAGGGGAGACCCAGTACTTC
-	TRBJ2-1	-	TRBV3-1/TRBV3-2	CASSQDGARFF	TGTGCCAGCAGCCAAGATGGAGCGCGGTTCTTC
-	TRBJ1-1	-	TRBV2	CASSPEEGGITEAFF	TGTGCCAGCAGCCCGGAGGAAGGGGGTATCACTGAAGCTTTCTTT
-	TRBJ1-1	-	TRBV27	CASSFSSQMNTEAFF	TGTGCCAGCAGTTTTAGTAGTCAAATGAACACTGAAGCTTTCTTT